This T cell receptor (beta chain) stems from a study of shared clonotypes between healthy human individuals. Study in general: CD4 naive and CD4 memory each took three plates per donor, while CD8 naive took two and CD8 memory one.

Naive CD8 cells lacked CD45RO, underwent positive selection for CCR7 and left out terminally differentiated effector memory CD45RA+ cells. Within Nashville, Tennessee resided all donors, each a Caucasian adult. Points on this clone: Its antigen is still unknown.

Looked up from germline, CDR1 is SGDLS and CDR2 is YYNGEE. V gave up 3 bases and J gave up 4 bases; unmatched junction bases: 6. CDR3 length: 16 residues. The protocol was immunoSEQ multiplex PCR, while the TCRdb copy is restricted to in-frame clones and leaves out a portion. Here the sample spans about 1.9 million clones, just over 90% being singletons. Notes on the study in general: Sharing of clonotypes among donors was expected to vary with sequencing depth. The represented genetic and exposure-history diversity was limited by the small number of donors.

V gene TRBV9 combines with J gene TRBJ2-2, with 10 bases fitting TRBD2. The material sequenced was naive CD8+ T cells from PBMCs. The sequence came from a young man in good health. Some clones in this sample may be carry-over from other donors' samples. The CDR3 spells CASSAAGGPSTGELFF. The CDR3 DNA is TGTGCCAGCAGCGCAGCGGGAGGGCCCAGCACCGGGGAGCTGTTTTTT.